Considering frequency, the clone carrying this T cell receptor beta chain is medium-sized. Its antigen is not identified. This sample stems from a study of T cell clusters in autoimmune cytopenias. Whole-study results and caveats: Primary autoimmune cytopenia patients seemingly lacked the physiological T cell clusters found in healthy donors.

TRB was amplified by touch-down multiplex PCR, primer pools A and B combined. TCRdb reprocessed the multiplex PCR reads, with one entry per CDR3 protein and no DNA. The sample totals about 6,700 distinct CDR3 sequences; its top ten clones hold approximately 4.6%. Looked up from germline, CDR1 is LNHDA and CDR2 is SQIVND (reference sequence). The CDR3 covers 15 residues. TRB was amplified from around 0.25 ug of peripheral blood genomic DNA per sample. The data also belong to a second study, concerning T cell repertoires in aging, cancer and after chemotherapy. As reported in that work: Six age groups, ranging from 30 or younger to 70 or older, included the donors. Loss of evenness, beyond lost richness, contributed to age-related TCR diversity decline in cancer patients.

V and J are TRBV19 and TRBJ1-2; there is no DNA to check the TCRdb D call of TRBD1. Material for sequencing was peripheral blood. This sequence originates from a human donor in good health. CDR3 in amino acids: CASNDPHRGGYGYTF.